Listed below are T cell receptor beta chains from one sample, sequenced in a study of T cell responses to AZD1222 COVID-19 vaccine. The assay was immunoSEQ multiplex PCR, and TCRdb's table has in-frame clones only and misses some. This table holds roughly 150,000 clones, 75% to 90% found once. Specimen: peripheral blood, collected on day 0 of AZD1222 vaccination. All receptors come from an adult in good health. Both conserved end residues are part of each CDR3. D genes are given only for firm matches. Only part of the rows carry a size: once, few, many, or a class if the clone is expanded.

V: TRBV24-1
size: NA
J: TRBJ1-2
D: TRBD1
CDR3: CATAGQGGYGYTF
DNA: TGTGCCACCGCTGGACAGGGCGGCTATGGCTACACCTTC

V: TRBV19
size: NA
J: TRBJ1-2
D: NA
CDR3: CASSMARGRVANYGYTF
DNA: TGTGCCAGTAGTATGGCGCGGGGGCGGGTGGCTAACTATGGCTACACCTTC

V: TRBV28
size: NA
J: TRBJ1-5
D: NA
CDR3: CASSLIGQPQHF
DNA: TGTGCCAGCAGTTTAATTGGACAGCCCCAGCATTTT

V: TRBV10-2
size: NA
J: TRBJ1-2
D: TRBD1
CDR3: CASSDSTGSDGYTF
DNA: TGCGCCAGCAGTGATTCGACAGGGAGCGATGGCTACACCTTC

V: TRBV7-9
size: NA
J: TRBJ1-2
D: TRBD1
CDR3: CASSPLLTGVPYGYTF
DNA: TGTGCCAGCAGCCCTTTGTTAACAGGGGTACCCTATGGCTACACCTTC

V: TRBV20-1
size: NA
J: TRBJ1-3
D: NA
CDR3: CSAFLGNTIYF
DNA: TGCAGTGCCTTCCTTGGAAACACCATATATTTT

V: TRBV6-4
size: NA
J: TRBJ1-6
D: NA
CDR3: CASSDRVDNSPLHF
DNA: TGTGCCAGCAGTGACAGGGTAGATAATTCACCCCTCCACTTT

V: TRBV5-6
size: NA
J: TRBJ1-2
D: TRBD1
CDR3: CASSLVSGGDYGYTF
DNA: TGTGCCAGCAGCTTGGTGTCAGGGGGCGACTATGGCTACACCTTC

V: TRBV19
size: NA
J: TRBJ1-5
D: NA
CDR3: CASSIGGGPNQPQHF
DNA: TGTGCCAGTAGTATAGGAGGGGGTCCAAATCAGCCCCAGCATTTT

V: TRBV28
size: few
J: TRBJ1-3
D: NA
CDR3: CASSSTGTGNTIYF
DNA: TGTGCCAGCAGTTCCACAGGGACTGGAAACACCATATATTTT

V: TRBV4-1
size: NA
J: TRBJ1-6
D: NA
CDR3: CASSQGGLRNSPLHF
DNA: TGCGCCAGCAGCCAAGGAGGGCTAAGGAATTCACCCCTCCACTTT

V: TRBV7-7
size: NA
J: TRBJ2-2
D: TRBD1
CDR3: CASSLADRGTGELFF
DNA: TGTGCCAGCAGCTTAGCGGACAGGGGCACCGGGGAGCTGTTTTTT

V: TRBV2
size: NA
J: TRBJ1-1
D: NA
CDR3: CASKVQPNTEAFF
DNA: TGTGCCAGCAAGGTTCAACCGAACACTGAAGCTTTCTTT

V: TRBV20-1
size: NA
J: TRBJ1-1
D: NA
CDR3: CSASDLPTTEAFF
DNA: TGCAGTGCTAGTGACCTCCCGACTACTGAAGCTTTCTTT

V: TRBV29-1
size: NA
J: TRBJ1-2
D: NA
CDR3: CSVSGWGGYGYTF
DNA: TGCAGCGTTAGTGGTTGGGGCGGCTATGGCTACACCTTC